This T cell receptor beta chain was documented in a study of cytomegalovirus exposure and HLA in healthy donors. Overall study: Earlier results showed 90 million to 130 million unique TCR beta sequences derived from approximately 170 million T cells. Study-level findings and limits: Associated with HLA alleles at 0.05 false discovery rate in a later analysis were about 17,000 TCR beta sequences.

This CDR3 has 14 amino acids. The germline gives CDR1 SGHVS, CDR2 FNYEAQ. Trimming removed 4 bases from V and 6 bases from J, with 12 bases in between. The PCR contained 60 Vbeta and 13 Jbeta primers. The method was immunoSEQ multiplex PCR; TCRdb's version includes in-frame clones alone and lacks a portion of them. The listing records tens of thousands of clones. To note about this clone: Its cognate antigen is unknown.

This sequence originates from a middle-aged woman in good health and CMV-seropositive. The sample consisted of PBMCs. The V call is TRBV7-6, the J call TRBJ2-2; possibly TRBD2 for D (5 bases). CDR3 DNA: TGTGCCAGCAGCTCATTACTAGTTGCCGGGGAGCTGTTTTTT. Translation gives CASSSLLVAGELFF.